This TCR beta chain was captured in a study of Ad26.COV2.S vaccination and SARS-CoV-2 variants. Treatment in this sample: approximately 18 received Ad26.COV2.S at low or high dose, single or two shots; about 5 received placebo; per-sample allocation not given. Following the first vaccine or placebo injection, samples were taken on day 63. Germline loops: CDR1 MNHEY, CDR2 SVGEGT. This CDR3 spans 14 amino acids. V gave up 2 bases and J gave up 3 bases, with 9 bases separating them. Repertoires were generated with immunoSEQ multiplex PCR, while TCRdb's copy carries only in-frame clones and drops some. The sample consists of fewer than 900,000 clones, roughly 90% of them appearing once.

The chain couples TRBV6-2 or TRBV6-3 to TRBJ2-3; D is unresolved. This material consisted of peripheral blood, taken in a trial of Ad26.COV2.S vaccine versus placebo. The TCR originated in a person aged 18-60 years who received the Ad26.COV2.S COVID-19 vaccine or a placebo. CDR3 loop: CASSYPLGTDTQYF. The CDR3 DNA reads as TGTGCCAGCAGTTACCCCTTGGGGACAGATACGCAGTATTTT.